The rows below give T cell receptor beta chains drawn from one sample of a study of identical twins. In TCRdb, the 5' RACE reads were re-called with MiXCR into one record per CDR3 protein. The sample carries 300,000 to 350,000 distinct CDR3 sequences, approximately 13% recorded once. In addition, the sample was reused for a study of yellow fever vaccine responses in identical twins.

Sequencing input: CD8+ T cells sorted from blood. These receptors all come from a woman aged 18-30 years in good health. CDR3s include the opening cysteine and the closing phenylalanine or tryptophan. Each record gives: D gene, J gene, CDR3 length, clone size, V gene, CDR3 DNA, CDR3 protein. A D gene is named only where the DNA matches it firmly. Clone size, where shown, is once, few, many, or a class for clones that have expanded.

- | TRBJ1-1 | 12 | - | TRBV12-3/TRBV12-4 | TGTGCCAGCAGCCTGGACCCGCGAGGGGCTTTCTTT | CASSLDPRGAFF
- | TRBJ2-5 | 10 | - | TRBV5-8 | TGTGCCAGCAGCTTTAGGACCCAGTACTTC | CASSFRTQYF
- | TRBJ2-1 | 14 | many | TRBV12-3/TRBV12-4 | TGTGCCAGCAGTTTTGGAGGGGTCTACAATGAGCAGTTCTTC | CASSFGGVYNEQFF
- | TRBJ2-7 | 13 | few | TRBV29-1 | TGCAGCGCTGTAGACAGGCCTACGGGCGAGCAGTACTTC | CSAVDRPTGEQYF
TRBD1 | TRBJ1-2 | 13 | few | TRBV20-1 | TGCAGTGCTAGCCGACAGGGATTGAATGGCTACACCTTC | CSASRQGLNGYTF
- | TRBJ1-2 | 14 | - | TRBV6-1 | TGTGCCAGCACTCCACTGCCGGGGGTGGATGGCTACACCTTC | CASTPLPGVDGYTF
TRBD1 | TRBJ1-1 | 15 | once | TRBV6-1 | TGTGCCAGCAGTCAAGCCACAGGGGGCAACACTGAAGCTTTCTTT | CASSQATGGNTEAFF
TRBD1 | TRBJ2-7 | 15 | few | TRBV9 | TGTGCCAGCAGCCCACGGACAGGGGGCCTATACGAGCAGTACTTC | CASSPRTGGLYEQYF
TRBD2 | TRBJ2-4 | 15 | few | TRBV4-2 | TGTGCCAGCAGCCAAGATTCGGGAGGAGGTTACATTCAGTACTTC | CASSQDSGGGYIQYF
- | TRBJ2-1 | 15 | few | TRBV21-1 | TGTGCCAGCAGCGGGCTTACCGGCTCCTACAATGAGCAGTTCTTC | CASSGLTGSYNEQFF
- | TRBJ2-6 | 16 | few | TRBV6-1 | TGTGCCAGCAGTGATGACCTCGACAGATGGGCCAACGTCCTGACTTTC | CASSDDLDRWANVLTF
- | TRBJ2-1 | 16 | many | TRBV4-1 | TGCGCCAGCAGCCAAACCCCGCCCGGGGCCTACAATGAGCAGTTCTTC | CASSQTPPGAYNEQFF
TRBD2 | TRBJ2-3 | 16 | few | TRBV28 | TGTGCCAGCAGTCCGGGACTAGCAACTAGCACAGATACGCAGTATTTT | CASSPGLATSTDTQYF
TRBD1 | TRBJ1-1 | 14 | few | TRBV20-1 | TGCAGTGCTAGGGGCGACAGGGGTTTCACTGAAGCTTTCTTT | CSARGDRGFTEAFF
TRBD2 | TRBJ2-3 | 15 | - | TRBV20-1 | TGCAGTGCTAGAAATCTAGCGGGAGACGCAGATACGCAGTATTTT | CSARNLAGDADTQYF
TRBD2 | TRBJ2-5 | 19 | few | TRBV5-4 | TGTGCCAGCAGCTTGGAGGACGATTGGGCGGGAGGGCCTCAAGAGACCCAGTACTTC | CASSLEDDWAGGPQETQYF
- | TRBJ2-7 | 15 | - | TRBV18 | TGTGCCAGCTCTCCCCCTGAGGTGGGGGTCGGCGAGCAGTACTTC | CASSPPEVGVGEQYF
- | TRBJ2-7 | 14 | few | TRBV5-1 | TGCGCCAGCAGCTTGAGGGGGACCCCCTACGAGCAGTACTTC | CASSLRGTPYEQYF